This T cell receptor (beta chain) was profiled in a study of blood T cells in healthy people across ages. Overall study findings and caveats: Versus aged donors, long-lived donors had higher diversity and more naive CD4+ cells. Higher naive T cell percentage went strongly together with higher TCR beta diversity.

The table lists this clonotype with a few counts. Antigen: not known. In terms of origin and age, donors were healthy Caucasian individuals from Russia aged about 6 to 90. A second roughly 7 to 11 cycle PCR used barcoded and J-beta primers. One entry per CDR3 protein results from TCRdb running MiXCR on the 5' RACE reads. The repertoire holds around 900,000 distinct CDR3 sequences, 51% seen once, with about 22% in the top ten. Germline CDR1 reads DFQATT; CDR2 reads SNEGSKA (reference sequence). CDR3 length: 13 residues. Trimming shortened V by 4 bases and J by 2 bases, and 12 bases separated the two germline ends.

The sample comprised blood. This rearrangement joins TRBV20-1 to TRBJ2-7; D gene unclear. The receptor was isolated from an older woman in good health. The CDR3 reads CSATARPPYEQYF. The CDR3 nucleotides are TGCAGTGCTACGGCACGCCCTCCCTACGAGCAGTACTTC.